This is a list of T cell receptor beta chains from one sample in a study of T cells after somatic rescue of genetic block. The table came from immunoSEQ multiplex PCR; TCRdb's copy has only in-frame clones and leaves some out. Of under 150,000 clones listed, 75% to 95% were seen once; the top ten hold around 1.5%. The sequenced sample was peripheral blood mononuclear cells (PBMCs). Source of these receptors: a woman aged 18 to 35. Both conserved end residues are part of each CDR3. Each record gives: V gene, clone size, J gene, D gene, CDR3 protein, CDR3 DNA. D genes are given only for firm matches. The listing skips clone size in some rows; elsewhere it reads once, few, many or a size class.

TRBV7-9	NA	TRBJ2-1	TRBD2	CASAGGTSVNEQFF	TGTGCCAGCGCCGGTGGGACTAGCGTAAATGAGCAGTTCTTC
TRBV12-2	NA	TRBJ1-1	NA	CASRLWTGMNTEAFF	TGTGCAAGTCGTTTATGGACAGGCATGAACACTGAAGCTTTCTTT
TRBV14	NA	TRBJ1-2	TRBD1	CASSQLDRERNGYTF	TGTGCCAGCAGCCAGCTCGACAGGGAGAGAAATGGCTACACCTTC
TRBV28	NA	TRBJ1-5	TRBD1	CAIALTGAVGQPQHF	TGTGCCATTGCCCTCACAGGGGCCGTTGGTCAGCCCCAGCATTTT
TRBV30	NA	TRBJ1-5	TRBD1	CAWSRDRGLQGSNQPQHF	TGTGCCTGGAGCCGGGACAGGGGGCTGCAAGGGAGCAATCAGCCCCAGCATTTT
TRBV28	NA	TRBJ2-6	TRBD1	CASRRQGTGANVLTF	TGTGCCAGCAGGAGACAGGGTACTGGGGCCAACGTCCTGACTTTC
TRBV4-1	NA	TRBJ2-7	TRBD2	CASSQGPGRAEQYF	TGCGCCAGCAGCCAAGGTCCAGGGAGGGCCGAGCAGTACTTC
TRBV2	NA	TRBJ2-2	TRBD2	CASSGGGNTGELFF	TGTGCCAGCAGTGGCGGGGGGAACACCGGGGAGCTGTTTTTT
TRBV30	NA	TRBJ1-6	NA	CAWSRNSPLHF	TGTGCCTGGAGCCGAAATTCACCCCTCCACTTT
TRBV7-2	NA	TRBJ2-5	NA	CASRVGAAETQYF	TGTGCCAGCAGGGTGGGGGCCGCCGAGACCCAGTACTTC
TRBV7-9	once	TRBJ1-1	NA	CASSKGWGSTEAFF	TGTGCCAGCAGCAAAGGGTGGGGCAGCACGGAAGCTTTCTTT
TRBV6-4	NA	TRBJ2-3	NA	CASSDSTQNTDTQYF	TGTGCCAGCAGTGACTCGACGCAGAACACAGATACGCAGTATTTT
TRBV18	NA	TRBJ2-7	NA	CASSPPREVNEQYF	TGTGCCAGCTCACCACCCAGGGAGGTAAACGAGCAGTACTTC
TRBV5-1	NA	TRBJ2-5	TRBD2	CASSPGLAGAQETQYF	TGCGCCAGCAGCCCGGGACTAGCGGGGGCCCAAGAGACCCAGTACTTC
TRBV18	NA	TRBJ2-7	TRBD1	CASSRDSPYEQYF	TGTGCCAGCTCACGGGACAGCCCCTACGAGCAGTACTTC
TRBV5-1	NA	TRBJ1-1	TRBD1	CASSWTGVGTEAFF	TGCGCCAGCAGCTGGACAGGGGTGGGCACTGAAGCTTTCTTT